This is a list of T cell receptor beta chains from one sample in a study of shared clonotypes between healthy human individuals. The method was immunoSEQ multiplex PCR; TCRdb's version includes in-frame clones alone and lacks a portion of them. In the table there are about 1,500,000 clones, around 97% of which are singletons. Material for sequencing was naive CD4+ T cells sorted from blood. The receptors derive from a man between 25 and 39 years old in good health. Each CDR3 is given with its conserved first and last residue. Each record gives: J gene, V gene, D gene, CDR3 DNA, CDR3 protein. The D gene is left open where the match is weak.

TRBJ2-2 | TRBV27 | . | TGTGCCAGCAGTTTAGGCCCGAACACCGGGGAGCTGTTTTTT | CASSLGPNTGELFF
TRBJ2-3 | TRBV6-5 | . | TGTGCCAGCAGACGCGAGGCGGCCCGCACAGATACGCAGTATTTT | CASRREAARTDTQYF
TRBJ2-1 | TRBV12-5 | . | TGTGCTAGTGGTTCCGGAGAGAGAGAGCAGTTCTTC | CASGSGEREQFF
TRBJ2-7 | TRBV5-1 | TRBD2 | TGCGCCAGCAGCTTGGAGGCTAGCGGGGAACGATACTTC | CASSLEASGERYF
TRBJ2-7 | TRBV5-1 | . | TGCGCCAGCAGCTTGGCCTCGGGCGGGTCCTACGAGCAGTACTTC | CASSLASGGSYEQYF
TRBJ2-5 | TRBV6-1 | TRBD1 | TGTGCCAGCGGAAAACAGGGGGCCGGAGAGACCCAGTACTTC | CASGKQGAGETQYF
TRBJ2-3 | TRBV2 | . | TGTGCCAGCAGTGCCCCCCCGGGACCCCGTGGTGATACGCAGTATTTT | CASSAPPGPRGDTQYF
TRBJ1-4 | TRBV2 | . | TGTGCCAGCAGTGAAGAAGTAAGACTCGGAATTAAACTGTTTTTT | CASSEEVRLGIKLFF
TRBJ2-7 | TRBV28 | TRBD2 | TGTGCCAGCCTAGCGGGAGTCGGCGAGCAGTACTTC | CASLAGVGEQYF
TRBJ2-7 | TRBV7-7 | TRBD2 | TGTGCTAGCAGCCTCATAGCGGGAGGCGAGCAGTACTTC | CASSLIAGGEQYF
TRBJ2-2 | TRBV11-2 | . | TGTGCCAGCAGCTTGGGCGGAAGGAACACCGGGGAGCTGTTTTTT | CASSLGGRNTGELFF
TRBJ2-1 | TRBV28 | TRBD2 | TGTGCCAGCAGTTTAGCGGGAGCCTCCTACAATGAGCAGTTCTTC | CASSLAGASYNEQFF
TRBJ2-1 | TRBV7-9 | . | TGTGCCAGCAGCCATGGAACCTACAATGAGCAGTTCTTC | CASSHGTYNEQFF
TRBJ2-3 | TRBV15 | . | TGTGCCACCAGCAGAGATCAAAAGGGGCCGACTACGCAGTATTTT | CATSRDQKGPTTQYF
TRBJ2-1 | TRBV11-2 | . | TGTGCCAGCAGCTTCGCCCCCGGGGATGAGCAGTTCTTC | CASSFAPGDEQFF
TRBJ2-2 | TRBV7-2 | TRBD1 | TGTGCCAGCAGAGCAAGGGACAGGGATTTTTTCGCGAACACCGGGGAGCTGTTTTTT | CASRARDRDFFANTGELFF
TRBJ2-7 | TRBV4-1 | TRBD2 | TGCGCCAGCAGCGGGCGGACTAGCGGCATCGCCGAGCAGTACTTC | CASSGRTSGIAEQYF
TRBJ2-7 | TRBV9 | TRBD2 | TGTGCCAGCAGCGTAGACCCCCTAGCGGGAGTGACCTACGAGCAGTACTTC | CASSVDPLAGVTYEQYF
TRBJ2-7 | TRBV5-4 | TRBD2 | TGTGCCAGCAGCCCTACCATCACTAGCGGGAGTTACGAGCAGTACTTC | CASSPTITSGSYEQYF
TRBJ2-7 | TRBV5-1 | TRBD2 | TGCGCCAGCAGCTTGGGAACTAGCGGGATCCACGAGCAGTACTTC | CASSLGTSGIHEQYF
TRBJ1-5 | TRBV7-2 | TRBD1 | TGTGCCAGCAGCTGGACAGGGGGCAATCAGCCCCAGCATTTT | CASSWTGGNQPQHF
TRBJ2-1 | TRBV6-6 | . | TGTGCCAGCAGTTACTCCGGGCAACAGGGACTGTTCTTC | CASSYSGQQGLFF
TRBJ1-3 | TRBV5-1 | TRBD1 | TGCGCCAGCAAACCACTGCCGGGACAGGGGGAATCTCGGTCTGGAAACACCATATATTTT | CASKPLPGQGESRSGNTIYF